These 7 T cell receptor beta chains were all obtained from the same sample, sequenced in a study of T cell clonality in common variable immunodeficiency. Method: immunoSEQ multiplex PCR; TCRdb's copy keeps in-frame clones and lacks some. The repertoire consists of approximately 28,000 clones, none detected only once. General observations from the study: Fewer deletions and N-nucleotide insertions were reportedly seen in common variable immunodeficiency TCR beta sequences.

No antigens are known for them. Material: peripheral blood mononuclear cells. All receptors derive from a human donor with common variable immunodeficiency.

This clone was picked up a small number of times. The read ends 3 residues early relative to the CDR3; the germline J gene fills the gap. J is TRBJ1-2 and V is TRBV20-1, with D tentatively TRBD1 (6 bases). Germline loops: CDR1 DFQATT, CDR2 SNEGSKA (reference sequence). The CDR3 runs to 13 residues. V lost 3 bases and J lost 3, with 11 bases in between. The CDR3 protein is CSARGGADYGYTF. The DNA read from the CDR3 is TGCAGTGCTAGGGGGGGGGCGGACTATGGC.

This clone was seen a few times. CDR3 DNA, as far as it was read: TGCAGTGCTAACGGGGGACTAACGACGAATGAG. Translated: CSANGGLTTNE. The CDR3 reads in full as CSANGGLTTNEQFF. V usage is TRBV20-1 and J usage is TRBJ2-1, with TRBD2 matching over 7 bases. The sequence runs out 3 residues before the end of the CDR3; the remainder is reconstructed from the germline J gene. The CDR3 runs 14 residues. Germline V gene sequence: CDR1 DFQATT, CDR2 SNEGSKA (reference sequence). The ends lost 4 bases at V and 7 bases at J; junction bases unmatched: 10.

This clone was observed many times. Read sequence stops 3 residues before the CDR3 end, and the germline J gene provides the missing end. The chain employs TRBV6-1 and TRBJ1-5; D is ambiguous. Germline values: CDR1 MNHNS, CDR2 SASEGT. The CDR3 is 14 amino acids. Between the trimmed V and J ends, which lost 3 bases and 5 bases, there was a span of 11 bases. The sequenced part of the CDR3 DNA is TGTGCCAGCAGTGAGAACAGTCCCCATCAGCCC. It translates to CASSENSPHQP. The full CDR3 is CASSENSPHQPQHF.

As to this clone: The missing CDR3 end, 3 residues past where the read stops, is filled in from the germline J gene. The sample holds other DNA sequences that translate to the same CDR3. This rearrangement joins TRBV19 to TRBJ1-1; TRBD1 aligns across 8 bases. This CDR3 spans 14 amino acids. Germline CDR1 and CDR2: LNHDA and SQIVND (reference sequence). CDR3 DNA, as far as it was read: TGTGCCAGTAGTTCCGGGACAGGCTCGTCTGGG. Translation: CASSSGTGSSG. The entire CDR3 protein reads CASSSGTGSSGAFF.

This clone was picked up many times. The read gets to within 3 residues of the CDR3 end, and the germline J gene fills in the rest. The same CDR3 can be traced to other DNA sequences in this sample. The chain couples TRBV7-6 to TRBJ2-7; possible D gene TRBD1, 6 bases. Germline CDR1 SGHVS, CDR2 FNYEAQ. V was shortened by 0 bases and J by 3 bases, with 12 bases between the two germline ends. The CDR3 length is 15 residues. Partial CDR3 DNA: TGTGCCAGCAGCTTAGCCTCGGACAGATTCTACGAG. It codes for CASSLASDRFYE. The entire CDR3 protein is CASSLASDRFYEQYF. Looking up the rest from reference TRBV7-6 and TRBJ2-7 gives the full variable domain: GAGVSQSPRYKVTKRGQDVALRCDPISGHVSLYWYRQALGQGPEFLTYFNYEAQQDKSGLPNDRFSAERPEGSISTLTIQRTEQRDSAMYRCASSLASDRFYEQYFGPGTRLTVT.

This clone has only a few counts. The read gets to within 3 residues of the CDR3 end, and the germline J gene fills in the rest. The V gene is TRBV5-1, the J gene TRBJ2-7; D remains ambiguous. CDR1 and CDR2 from the germline V gene are SGHRS and YFSETQ. V lost 0 bases, J lost 1 base, and 5 bases lay in between. This CDR3 region has 13 residues. CDR3 amino acids: CASSLAGSYEQYF. The covered CDR3 bases are TGCGCCAGCAGCTTGGCGGGTTCCTACGAG.

There are many counts of this clone. The read finishes 3 residues shy of the CDR3 end, and the germline J gene is used to complete it. The chain links TRBV2 to TRBJ2-5, with D uncertain. Germline V gene sequence: CDR1 SNHLY, CDR2 FYNNEI. The CDR3 totals 15 residues. V lost 3 bases, J lost 4 bases, and 15 bases lay in between. The sequenced CDR3 bases are TGTGCCAGCAGTGACAGAATGTCACCCACAGAGACC. It specifies CASSDRMSPTET. In full, the CDR3 is CASSDRMSPTETQYF. Complete variable domain (other parts from reference TRBV2 and TRBJ2-5): EPEVTQTPSHQVTQMGQEVILRCVPISNHLYFYWYRQILGQKVEFLVSFYNNEISEKSEIFDDQFSVERPDGSNFTLKIRSTKLEDSAMYFCASSDRMSPTETQYFGPGTRLLVL.